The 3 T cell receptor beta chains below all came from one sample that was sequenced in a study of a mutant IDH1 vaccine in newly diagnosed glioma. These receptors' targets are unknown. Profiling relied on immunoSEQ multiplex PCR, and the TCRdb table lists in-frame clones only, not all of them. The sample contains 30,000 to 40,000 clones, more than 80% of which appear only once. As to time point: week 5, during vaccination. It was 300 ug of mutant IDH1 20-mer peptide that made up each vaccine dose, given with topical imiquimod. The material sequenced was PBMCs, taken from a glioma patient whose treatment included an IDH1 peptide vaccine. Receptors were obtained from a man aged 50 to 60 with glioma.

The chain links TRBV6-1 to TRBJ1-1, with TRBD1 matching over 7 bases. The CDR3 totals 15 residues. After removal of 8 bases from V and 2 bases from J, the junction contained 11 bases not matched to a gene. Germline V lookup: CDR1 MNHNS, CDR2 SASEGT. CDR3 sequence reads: CASCYAGTANTEAFF. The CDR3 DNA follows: TGTGCCAGCTGCTACGCCGGGACAGCCAACACTGAAGCTTTCTTT.

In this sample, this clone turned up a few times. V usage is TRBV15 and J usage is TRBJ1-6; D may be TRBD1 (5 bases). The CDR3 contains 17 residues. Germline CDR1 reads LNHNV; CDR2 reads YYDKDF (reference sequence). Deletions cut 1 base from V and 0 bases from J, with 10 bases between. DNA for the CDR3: TGTGCCACCAGCAGAGGAAGGGGAAGCTCCTATAATTCACCCCTCCACTTT. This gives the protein CATSRGRGSSYNSPLHF.

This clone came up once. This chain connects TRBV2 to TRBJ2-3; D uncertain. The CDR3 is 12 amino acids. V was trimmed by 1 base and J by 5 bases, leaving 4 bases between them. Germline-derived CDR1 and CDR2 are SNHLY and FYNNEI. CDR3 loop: CASSEVRDTQYF. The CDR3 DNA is TGTGCCAGCAGTGAAGTTAGAGATACGCAGTATTTT.